The 5 T cell receptor beta chains reported below all come from one sample, sequenced in a study of T cell repertoires in cytomegalovirus infection. TCRdb re-derived calls from the reads in MiXCR, one entry per CDR3 protein. The sample consists of approximately 250,000 distinct CDR3 sequences, approximately 8.3% of them appearing once. The sequencing input was PBMCs. These receptors came from a human donor in good health (CMV status not recorded). Some clones in this sample may be carry-over from other donors' samples.

This clonotype was seen at least ten times. The chain joins TRBV7-2 to TRBJ2-2; a weak D match, TRBD2 (5 bases). This CDR3 comprises 16 residues. Per germline, CDR1 SGHTA and CDR2 FQGNSA. Trimming removed 0 bases at V and 1 base at J, with 9 bases between. The CDR3 region has the DNA TGTGCCAGCAGCTTAGCGGGCGGAGGGAACACCGGGGAGCTGTTTTTT. This translates into CASSLAGGGNTGELFF.

Ten or more counts support this clonotype. The genes are TRBV7-2 and TRBJ1-2; D call uncertain. CDR3 size: 15 residues. Germline V gene sequence: CDR1 SGHTA, CDR2 FQGNSA. Trimming cost V 8 bases and J 2 bases, with 18 bases left between them. Here the CDR3 DNA reads TGTGCCAGCCCGACTGGGCCGGGCCGAAACTATGGCTACACCTTC. This gives the protein CASPTGPGRNYGYTF.

This clonotype was counted ten times or more. The chain combines TRBV7-2 with TRBJ2-7, with 7 bases matching TRBD1. V shed 2 bases and J 3 bases; nucleotides not matched to a gene: 10. Germline CDR1 is SGHTA and CDR2 is FQGNSA. CDR3 length: 16 residues. CDR3: CASSLFTGEWGYEQYF. As DNA, the CDR3 is TGTGCCAGCAGCTTATTTACAGGGGAGTGGGGCTACGAGCAGTACTTC. The whole variable domain, remainder taken from reference TRBV7-2 and TRBJ2-7, is GAGVSQSPSNKVTEKGKDVELRCDPISGHTALYWYRQSLGQGLEFLIYFQGNSAPDKSGLPSDRFSAERTGGSVSTLTIQRTQQEDSAVYLCASSLFTGEWGYEQYFGPGTRLTVT.

There are many counts of this clonotype. This sequence joins TRBV6-2 or TRBV6-3 and TRBJ2-5; D remains unclear. The V end was cut by 1 base, the J end by 4 bases, with 16 bases between. The CDR3 sequence is 16 residues long. In germline, CDR1 is MNHEY, CDR2 SVGEGT. For the CDR3, the DNA is TGTGCCAGCAGTTACTTCATAAGCGAGAGTGGAGAGACCCAGTACTTC. Its protein product is CASSYFISESGETQYF.

This clonotype was recorded at least ten times. This chain connects TRBV7-2 to TRBJ2-7; TRBD2 is a possible D gene (6 bases). This CDR3 has 15 amino acids. CDR1 and CDR2 from the germline V gene are SGHTA and FQGNSA. V gave up 1 base and J gave up 6 bases, with 16 bases separating them. CDR3 sequence: CASSLGLGGVGEQYF. The CDR3 coding sequence is TGTGCCAGCAGCTTAGGACTGGGGGGTGTCGGCGAGCAGTACTTC.